This T cell receptor (beta chain) was profiled in a study of beta chain features in type 1 diabetes. Study observations and caveats: Patients with Type 1 diabetes showed moderately but significantly shorter TCRB CDR3s in all four CD4+ subsets. cDNA-based reads could over-represent cells with high TCR expression.

Germline values: CDR1 SGHTA, CDR2 FQGNSA. This CDR3 is built from 14 residues. V shed 5 bases and J shed 1 base, with 9 bases lying between them. Expressed TCRB transcripts got sequenced, as all isolated RNA was reverse transcribed. Around 3.5 million reads on average were seen across naive, central memory and regulatory T cell samples. Profiling relied on immunoSEQ multiplex PCR, and the TCRdb table lists in-frame clones only, not all of them. Seen here are about 400,000 clones, 10% to 15% observed once, and the top ten hold roughly 0.0097%. Donors underwent one heparinised blood draw, about 110 mL on average. This clone was seen a handful of times. The target antigen is unknown.

The clonotype originates from a woman between 18 and 29 years old with type 1 diabetes. The chain carries TRBV7-2 and TRBJ2-4; D is ambiguous. Sequencing used naive CD4+ T cells from blood. In DNA, the CDR3 is TGTGCCAGCAGCCCGGTATACGCCAAAAACATTCAGTACTTC. The encoded protein is CASSPVYAKNIQYF. Complete variable domain (other parts from reference TRBV7-2 and TRBJ2-4): GAGVSQSPSNKVTEKGKDVELRCDPISGHTALYWYRQSLGQGLEFLIYFQGNSAPDKSGLPSDRFSAERTGGSVSTLTIQRTQQEDSAVYLCASSPVYAKNIQYFGAGTRLSVL.